One sample yielded the 26 T cell receptor beta chains listed below, sequenced in a study of cytomegalovirus exposure and HLA in healthy donors. It was with 60 Vbeta and 13 Jbeta primers that the PCR ran. Clones were read by immunoSEQ multiplex PCR, and TCRdb kept only the in-frame ones, dropping some. The table for this sample gives 100,000 to 150,000 clones. Specimen: PBMCs. These receptors came from a woman between 40 and 50 years old in good health and CMV-seronegative.

The rearrangement links TRBV9 to TRBJ1-2; 9 nucleotides align to TRBD1. Germline CDR1 reads SGDLS; CDR2 reads YYNGEE. The J segment lost 8 bases and the V segment lost 3 bases, leaving 11 bases of the junction unmatched. The CDR3 extends over 15 amino acids. In nucleotides, the CDR3 is TGTGCCAGCAGCGCCCAACAGGGGGCGAATCGGGGCTACACCTTC. Translating gives CASSAQQGANRGYTF.

This chain uses TRBV7-9 with TRBJ2-7; TRBD1 is a possible D gene (6 bases). Deletions cut 0 bases from V and 5 bases from J, with 14 bases between. From germline, CDR1 is SEHNR and CDR2 FQNEAQ (reference sequence). This CDR3 has 15 residues. CDR3 sequence reads: CASSLAGQGNHEQYF. In nucleotides, the CDR3 is TGTGCCAGCAGCTTAGCGGGGCAGGGGAACCACGAGCAGTACTTC.

The chain has TRBV5-5 and TRBJ1-6, with 8 bases identical to TRBD1. Trimming at V came to 4 bases and at J to 7 bases, leaving 13 bases not matched to a gene. Germline assignment: CDR1 SGHKS and CDR2 YYEKEE (reference sequence). This CDR3 is built from 17 residues. This CDR3 reads CASSLARTGTVNSPLHF. CDR3 bases: TGTGCCAGCAGCCTCGCAAGGACAGGGACCGTGAATTCACCCCTCCACTTT.

The chain combines TRBV19 with TRBJ1-2; 7 bases fit TRBD1. Germline values: CDR1 LNHDA, CDR2 SQIVND (reference sequence). V was clipped by 9 bases and J by 4 bases; unmatched bases: 5. This CDR3 contains 12 residues. The CDR3 nucleotides read TGTGCCAGCGACGACAGGGTCTATGGCTACACCTTC. It codes for CASDDRVYGYTF.

This chain uses TRBV7-3 with TRBJ2-5; TRBD2 might be the D (7 bases). The CDR3 has 15 residues. V dropped 2 bases and J dropped 5 bases, with 15 bases sitting between them. Germline loops: CDR1 SGHTA, CDR2 FQGTGA. The CDR3 DNA reads as TGTGCCAGCAGCTTATTTGGGGGGGCGGGGGAGACCCAGTACTTC. Translating it yields CASSLFGGAGETQYF.

The V call is TRBV2, the J call TRBJ2-7; D is uncertain. V was trimmed by 1 base and J by 3 bases, leaving 13 bases between them. Germline V CDR1 and CDR2: SNHLY, FYNNEI. The CDR3 totals 15 residues. CDR3 region: CASSEESALIYEQYF. CDR3 coding DNA: TGTGCCAGCAGTGAAGAGAGCGCTTTGATCTACGAGCAGTACTTC.

The chain is built from TRBV6-5 and TRBJ1-1, with D unclear. This CDR3 is built from 12 residues. Germline V lookup: CDR1 MNHEY, CDR2 SVGAGI. V lost 7 bases, J lost 3 bases, and 9 bases lay in between. For the CDR3, the DNA is TGTGCCAGCACAGCGGGTTACACTGAAGCTTTCTTT. Translation: CASTAGYTEAFF.

The CDR3 loop is CASSLFNSGANVLTF. CDR3 bases: TGTGCCAGCAGTTTATTTAACTCTGGGGCCAACGTCCTGACTTTC. The chain is built from TRBV28 and TRBJ2-6; D not certain. The V and J ends lost 1 base and 0 bases respectively, with 4 bases between them. The CDR3 totals 15 residues. Germline values: CDR1 MDHEN, CDR2 SYDVKM.

The chain couples TRBV28 to TRBJ2-5; the match to TRBD2 covers 10 bases. CDR3 length: 13 residues. Germline lookup yields CDR1 MDHEN and CDR2 SYDVKM. V lost 5 bases and J lost 5; bases outside the gene matches: 2. The CDR3 coding sequence is TGTGCCAGCAGTATGGGACTAGCGGAGACCCAGTACTTC. Protein sequence: CASSMGLAETQYF.

This rearrangement joins TRBV10-3 to TRBJ1-1, with 8 bases identical to TRBD1. The CDR3 spans 14 residues. Germline trimming cut 7 bases from V and 1 base from J; bases unmatched to any gene: 5. Germline CDR1 reads ENHRY; CDR2 reads SYGVKD. The CDR3 DNA reads TGTGCCATCAACCAGGGGGCTCAGAACACTGAAGCTTTCTTT. Its translation is CAINQGAQNTEAFF.

On this clone: Other DNA sequences within the sample encode an identical CDR3. The V gene is TRBV4-1, the J gene TRBJ2-5; 10 bases match TRBD2. Germline-derived CDR1 and CDR2 are MGHRA and YSYEKL. The CDR3 loop spans 16 amino acids. The trim removed 1 base at V and 6 bases at J, leaving 8 bases unmatched. The CDR3 loop is CASSQVAAGGSQTQYF. CDR3 nucleotide sequence: TGCGCCAGCAGCCAAGTTGCAGCGGGGGGGAGCCAGACCCAGTACTTC.

The rearrangement links TRBV4-2 to TRBJ1-4, with unresolved D. This CDR3 is 16 amino acids long. V dropped 1 base and J dropped 2 bases, with 11 bases sitting between them. Per germline, CDR1 LGHNA and CDR2 YNFKEQ. CDR3 sequence reads: CASSQVLGATNEKLFF. The CDR3 DNA reads as TGTGCCAGCAGCCAAGTTCTGGGAGCGACTAATGAAAAACTGTTTTTT.

The CDR3 here is CASSIAGRGRRGTGELFF. CDR3 bases: TGTGCCAGTAGTATAGCCGGCAGGGGGCGCCGGGGCACCGGGGAGCTGTTTTTT. The V gene is TRBV19, the J gene TRBJ2-2; TRBD1 agrees at 8 bases. CDR1 LNHDA and CDR2 SQIVND come from the germline V gene (reference sequence). The CDR3 is made up of 18 amino acids. V lost 1 base and J lost 4; bases outside the gene matches: 11.

This chain joins TRBV7-3 and TRBJ1-1, with D possibly being TRBD1 (5 bases). CDR1 and CDR2 (germline): SGHTA, FQGTGA. The CDR3 consists of 13 residues. Trimming left V 4 bases short and J 8 bases short, with 14 bases between. CDR3 sequence reads: CASSWGDRGEAFF. The CDR3 DNA reads as TGTGCCAGCAGCTGGGGGGACCGGGGGGAAGCTTTCTTT.

The chain has TRBV6-6 and TRBJ1-2; D remains unclear. The V and J ends lost 2 bases and 1 base respectively, with 8 bases between them. There are 14 residues in the CDR3. The germline V gene encodes CDR1 MNHNY and CDR2 SVGAGI (reference sequence). The CDR3 sequence is CASSYRGNNYGYTF. The CDR3 DNA reads as TGTGCCAGCAGTTACAGAGGGAATAACTATGGCTACACCTTC.

The genes are TRBV29-1 and TRBJ2-3; D might be TRBD2 (6 bases). CDR1 is SQVTM, CDR2 ANQGSEA, per germline. The CDR3 runs 13 residues. V lost 7 bases, J lost 4 bases, and 15 bases lay in between. The CDR3 nucleotides read TGCAGCGCAATGGGCGGGGTGGCAGATACGCAGTATTTT. Translating it yields CSAMGGVADTQYF.

The chain carries TRBV7-2 and TRBJ2-6, with TRBD1 as a possible D gene (5 bases). The CDR3 runs to 15 residues. V lost 8 bases and J 4 bases, leaving 15 bases between the germline ends. The germline V gene encodes CDR1 SGHTA and CDR2 FQGNSA. CDR3: CASFIGAEGANVLTF. The CDR3 coding sequence is TGTGCCAGCTTCATTGGGGCGGAAGGGGCCAACGTCCTGACTTTC.

As for this clone: One end of the junction does not line up with germline, which may come from a read error. This chain connects TRBV7-7 to TRBJ1-1, with D perhaps matching TRBD1 (5 bases). CDR1 SSHAT and CDR2 FNYEAQ come from the germline V gene (reference sequence). The CDR3 contains 13 residues. CDR3 coding DNA: TGTGCTAGCAGCTCACAGGAGAACACTGAAGCTTTCTTT. Its translation: CASSSQENTEAFF.

CDR3 protein: CASSTEAQSSGVYNEQFF. CDR3 DNA sequence: TGTGCCAGCAGCACCGAGGCACAATCCTCCGGGGTTTACAATGAGCAGTTCTTC. This chain links TRBV7-6 with TRBJ2-1, with D perhaps TRBD2 (5 bases). The length of the CDR3 is 18 residues. Trimming stripped 5 bases from V and 4 bases from J, with 24 bases between. Germline lookup yields CDR1 SGHVS and CDR2 FNYEAQ.

The gene calls are TRBV29-1 and TRBJ1-2, with D possibly matching TRBD1 (6 bases). Trimming took off 8 bases at V and 5 bases at J, with 15 bases between the two ends. This CDR3 comprises 12 residues. Germline CDR1 and CDR2: SQVTM and ANQGSEA. CDR3 sequence reads: CSIGTGRYGYTF. The CDR3 DNA follows: TGCAGCATTGGAACAGGGCGGTATGGCTACACCTTC.

The V and J genes are TRBV6-5 and TRBJ2-7; weak D call: TRBD1 (7 bases). Trimming cost V 6 bases and J 12 bases, with 27 bases left between them. Per the germline V gene, CDR1 is MNHEY and CDR2 is SVGAGI. The length of the CDR3 is 15 residues. In DNA form, the CDR3 reads TGTGCCAGCAGGAGGGGGCCGGATGACTCCATCGGGGGGTACTTC. Protein product: CASRRGPDDSIGGYF.

V gene TRBV6-6 combines with J gene TRBJ2-3, with a tentative D call TRBD1 (5 bases). The CDR3 is 14 residues long. Between the trimmed V and J ends, which lost 6 bases and 5 bases, there was a span of 15 bases. In germline, CDR1 is MNHNY, CDR2 SVGAGI (reference sequence). CDR3 sequence (DNA): TGTGCCAGCAGGATTACAGGCAGCCAAGATACGCAGTATTTT. As protein: CASRITGSQDTQYF.

CDR3 amino acids: CASSPRLAVVQETQYF. The CDR3 coding sequence is TGTGCCAGTAGTCCAAGACTAGCGGTCGTACAAGAGACCCAGTACTTC. V and J are TRBV19 and TRBJ2-5, with 9 bases identical to TRBD2. Germline V gene lookup returns CDR1 LNHDA and CDR2 SQIVND (reference sequence). CDR3 size: 16 residues. Trimming removed 5 bases from V and 2 bases from J; junction bases left unmatched: 9. The full variable domain, in which reference TRBV19 and TRBJ2-5 provide the parts outside the CDR3, is DGGITQSPKYLFRKEGQNVTLSCEQNLNHDAMYWYRQDPGQGLRLIYYSQIVNDFQKGDIAEGYSVSREKKESFPLTVTSAQKNPTAFYLCASSPRLAVVQETQYFGPGTRLLVL.

V is TRBV11-1 and J is TRBJ1-5; D gene uncertain. The V gene's germline CDR1 is SGHAT and CDR2 FQDESV (reference sequence). This CDR3 has 14 amino acids. Trimming shortened V by 5 bases and J by 6 bases, and 14 bases separated the two germline ends. The DNA for the CDR3 is TGTGCCAGCAGCCCTGGCGGGTTTGGTCAGCCCCAGCATTTT. Translated: CASSPGGFGQPQHF.

V and J are TRBV6-6 and TRBJ2-2, with 8 nucleotides matching TRBD1. Germline CDR1 and CDR2: MNHNY and SVGAGI (reference sequence). There are 15 residues in the CDR3. V trimming: 6 bases; J trimming: 1 base; junction bases outside the gene matches: 4. The CDR3 DNA follows: TGTGCCAGCAGATTGGGACAGGAGAACACCGGGGAGCTGTTTTTT. This codes for CASRLGQENTGELFF.

The rearrangement uses TRBV28 and TRBJ2-7; 7 nucleotides match TRBD1. This CDR3 region has 14 residues. Germline CDR1 is MDHEN and CDR2 is SYDVKM. J lost 0 bases, V lost 2 bases, and 1 base had no gene match. In nucleotides, the CDR3 is TGTGCCAGCAGTTTAACAGGGGTCTCCTACGAGCAGTACTTC. As protein: CASSLTGVSYEQYF.